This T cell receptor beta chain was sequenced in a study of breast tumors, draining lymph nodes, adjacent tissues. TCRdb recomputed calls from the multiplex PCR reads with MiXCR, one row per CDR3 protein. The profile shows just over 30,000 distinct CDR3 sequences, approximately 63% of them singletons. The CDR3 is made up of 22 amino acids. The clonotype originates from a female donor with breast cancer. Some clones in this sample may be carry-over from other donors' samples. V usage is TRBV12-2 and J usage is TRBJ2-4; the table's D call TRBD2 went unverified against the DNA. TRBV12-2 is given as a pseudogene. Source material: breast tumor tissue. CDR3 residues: CASRLNYCGGHCPGLAKNIQYF. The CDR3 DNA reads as TGTGCAAGTCGCTTAAACTACTGCGGGGGGCATTGTCCGGGATTGGCCAAAAACATTCAGTACTTC.